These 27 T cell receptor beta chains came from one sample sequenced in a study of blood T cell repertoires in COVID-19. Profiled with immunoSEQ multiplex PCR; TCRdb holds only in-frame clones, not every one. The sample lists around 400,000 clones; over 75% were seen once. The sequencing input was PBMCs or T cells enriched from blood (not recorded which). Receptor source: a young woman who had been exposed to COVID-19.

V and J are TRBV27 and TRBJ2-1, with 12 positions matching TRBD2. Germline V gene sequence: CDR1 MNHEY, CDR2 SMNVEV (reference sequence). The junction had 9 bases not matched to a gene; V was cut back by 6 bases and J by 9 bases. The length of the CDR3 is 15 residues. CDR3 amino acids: CASRDRLAGEAEQFF. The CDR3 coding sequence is TGTGCCAGCAGGGATCGACTAGCGGGAGAGGCTGAGCAGTTCTTC.

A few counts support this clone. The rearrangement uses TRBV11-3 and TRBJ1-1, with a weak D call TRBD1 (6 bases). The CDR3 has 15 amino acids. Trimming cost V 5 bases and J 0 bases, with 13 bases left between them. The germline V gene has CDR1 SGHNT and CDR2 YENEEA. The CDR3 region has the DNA TGTGCCAGCAGCCCGGGCAGGGGCATGAACACTGAAGCTTTCTTT. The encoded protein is CASSPGRGMNTEAFF.

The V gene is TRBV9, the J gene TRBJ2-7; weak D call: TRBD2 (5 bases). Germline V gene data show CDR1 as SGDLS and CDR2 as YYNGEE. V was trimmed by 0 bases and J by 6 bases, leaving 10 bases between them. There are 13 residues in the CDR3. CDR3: CASSVGGFGEQYF. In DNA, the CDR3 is TGTGCCAGCAGCGTAGGAGGGTTTGGCGAGCAGTACTTC.

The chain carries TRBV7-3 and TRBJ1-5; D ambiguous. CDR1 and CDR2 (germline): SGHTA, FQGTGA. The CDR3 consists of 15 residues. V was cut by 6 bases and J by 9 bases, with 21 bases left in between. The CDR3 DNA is TGTGCCAGCAGTACAATAGCCCCACTGGGAGTGCCCCAGCATTTT. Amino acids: CASSTIAPLGVPQHF.

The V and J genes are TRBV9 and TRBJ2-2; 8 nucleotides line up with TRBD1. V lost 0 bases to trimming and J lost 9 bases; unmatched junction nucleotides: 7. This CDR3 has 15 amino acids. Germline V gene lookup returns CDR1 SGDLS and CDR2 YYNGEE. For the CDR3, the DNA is TGTGCCAGCAGCGTAGATAACAGGGGGGCCCGGGAGCTGTTTTTT. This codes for CASSVDNRGARELFF. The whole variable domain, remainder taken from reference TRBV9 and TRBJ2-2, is DSGVTQTPKHLITATGQRVTLRCSPRSGDLSVYWYQQSLDQGLQFLIQYYNGEERAKGNILERFSAQQFPDLHSELNLSSLELGDSALYFCASSVDNRGARELFFGEGSRLTVL.

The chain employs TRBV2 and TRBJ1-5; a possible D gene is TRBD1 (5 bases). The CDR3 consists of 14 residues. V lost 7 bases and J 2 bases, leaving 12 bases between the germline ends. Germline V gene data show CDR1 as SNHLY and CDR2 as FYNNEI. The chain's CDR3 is CASTRGGGNQPQHF. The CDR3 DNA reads TGTGCCAGCACCCGGGGGGGTGGCAATCAGCCCCAGCATTTT.

The CDR3 loop reads CASSQDDRGREGYTF. As DNA, the CDR3 is TGCGCCAGCAGCCAAGATGACAGGGGCAGGGAAGGCTACACCTTC. The V and J genes are TRBV4-1 and TRBJ1-2, with 8 bases lining up with TRBD1. V dropped 0 bases and J dropped 8; count of bases not matched to a gene: 8. The CDR3 loop spans 15 amino acids. Germline V gives CDR1 MGHRA, CDR2 YSYEKL.

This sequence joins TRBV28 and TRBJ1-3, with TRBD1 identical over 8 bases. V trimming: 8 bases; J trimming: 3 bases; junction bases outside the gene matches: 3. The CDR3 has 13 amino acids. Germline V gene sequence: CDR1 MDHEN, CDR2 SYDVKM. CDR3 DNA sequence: TGTGCCAGCGCAGGGGGCTTTGGAAACACCATATATTTT. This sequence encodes CASAGGFGNTIYF.

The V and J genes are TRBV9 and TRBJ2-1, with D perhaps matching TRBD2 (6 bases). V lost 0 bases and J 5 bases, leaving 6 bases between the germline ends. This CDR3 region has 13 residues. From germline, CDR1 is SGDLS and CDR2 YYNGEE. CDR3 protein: CASSVAGDNEQFF. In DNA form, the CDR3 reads TGTGCCAGCAGCGTAGCGGGGGACAATGAGCAGTTCTTC.

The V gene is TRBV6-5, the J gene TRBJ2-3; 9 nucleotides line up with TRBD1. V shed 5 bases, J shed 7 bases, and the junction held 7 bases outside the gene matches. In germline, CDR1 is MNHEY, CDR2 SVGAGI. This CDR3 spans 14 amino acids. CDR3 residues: CASSTGTGLHTQYF. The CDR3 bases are TGTGCCAGCAGTACCGGGACAGGGCTACATACGCAGTATTTT.

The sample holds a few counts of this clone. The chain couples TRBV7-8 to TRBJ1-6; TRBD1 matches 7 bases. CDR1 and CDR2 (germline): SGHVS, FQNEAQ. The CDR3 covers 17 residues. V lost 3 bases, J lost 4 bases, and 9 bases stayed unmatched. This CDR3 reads CASSFNRGLRYNSPLHF. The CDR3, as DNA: TGTGCCAGCAGCTTTAACAGGGGCCTTCGATATAATTCACCCCTCCACTTT.

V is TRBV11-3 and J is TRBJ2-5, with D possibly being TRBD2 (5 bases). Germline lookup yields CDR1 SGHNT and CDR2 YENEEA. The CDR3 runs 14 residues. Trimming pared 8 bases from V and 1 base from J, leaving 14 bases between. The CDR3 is CASAPGRGQETQYF. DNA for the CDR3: TGTGCCAGCGCACCCGGCCGGGGCCAAGAGACCCAGTACTTC. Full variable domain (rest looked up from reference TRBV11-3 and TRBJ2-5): EAGVVQSPRYKIIEKKQPVAFWCNPISGHNTLYWYLQNLGQGPELLIRYENEEAVDDSQLPKDRFSAERLKGVDSTLKIQPAELGDSAVYLCASAPGRGQETQYFGPGTRLLVL.

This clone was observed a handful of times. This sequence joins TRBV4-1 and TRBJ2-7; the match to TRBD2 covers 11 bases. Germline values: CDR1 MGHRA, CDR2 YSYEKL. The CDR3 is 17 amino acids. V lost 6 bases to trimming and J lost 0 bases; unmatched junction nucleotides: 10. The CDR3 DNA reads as TGCGCCAGCAGTCAGCTAGCGGGGGGACGAAGCTCCTACGAGCAGTACTTC. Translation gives CASSQLAGGRSSYEQYF.

CDR3 amino acids: CASSEAGGADYGYTF. The CDR3 DNA sequence: TGTGCCAGCAGTGAAGCTGGGGGGGCCGACTATGGCTACACCTTC. V is TRBV6-1 and J is TRBJ1-2; TRBD1 might be the D (6 bases). This CDR3 is built from 15 residues. V lost 0 bases, J lost 3 bases, and 11 bases lay in between. The V gene's germline CDR1 is MNHNS and CDR2 SASEGT.

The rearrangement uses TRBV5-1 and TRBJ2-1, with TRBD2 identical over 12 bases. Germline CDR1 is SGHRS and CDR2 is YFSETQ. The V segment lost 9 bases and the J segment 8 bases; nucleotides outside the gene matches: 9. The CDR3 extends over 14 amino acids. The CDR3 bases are TGCGCCACCCAAACTAGCGGGGGGATCGATGAGCAGTTCTTC. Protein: CATQTSGGIDEQFF.

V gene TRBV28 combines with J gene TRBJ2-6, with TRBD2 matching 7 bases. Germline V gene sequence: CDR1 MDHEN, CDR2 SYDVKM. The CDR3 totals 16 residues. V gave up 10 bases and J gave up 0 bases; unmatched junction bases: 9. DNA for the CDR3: TGTGCCACGTGGGGGGGATCTCACTCTGGGGCCAACGTCCTGACTTTC. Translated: CATWGGSHSGANVLTF. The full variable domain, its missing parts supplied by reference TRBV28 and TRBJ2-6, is DVKVTQSSRYLVKRTGEKVFLECVQDMDHENMFWYRQDPGLGLRLIYFSYDVKMKEKGDIPEGYSVSREKKERFSLILESASTNQTSMYLCATWGGSHSGANVLTFGAGSRLTVL.

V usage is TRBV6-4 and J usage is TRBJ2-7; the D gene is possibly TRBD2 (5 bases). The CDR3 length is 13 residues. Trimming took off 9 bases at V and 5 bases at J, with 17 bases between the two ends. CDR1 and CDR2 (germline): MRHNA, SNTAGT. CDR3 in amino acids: CARKPGDRHEQYF. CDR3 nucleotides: TGTGCCAGGAAACCCGGGGATCGCCACGAGCAGTACTTC.

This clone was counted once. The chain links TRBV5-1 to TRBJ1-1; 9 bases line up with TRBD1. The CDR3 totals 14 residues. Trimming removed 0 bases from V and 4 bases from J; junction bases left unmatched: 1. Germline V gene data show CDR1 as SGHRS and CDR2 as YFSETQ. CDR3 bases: TGCGCCAGCAGCTTGGAACAGGGGGCCACTGAAGCTTTCTTT. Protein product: CASSLEQGATEAFF.

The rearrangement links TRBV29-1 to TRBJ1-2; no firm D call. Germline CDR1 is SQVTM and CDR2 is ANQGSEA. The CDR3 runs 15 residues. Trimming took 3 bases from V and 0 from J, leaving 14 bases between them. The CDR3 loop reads CSVERAPLPNYGYTF. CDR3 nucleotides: TGCAGCGTTGAGCGGGCCCCTTTACCTAACTATGGCTACACCTTC.

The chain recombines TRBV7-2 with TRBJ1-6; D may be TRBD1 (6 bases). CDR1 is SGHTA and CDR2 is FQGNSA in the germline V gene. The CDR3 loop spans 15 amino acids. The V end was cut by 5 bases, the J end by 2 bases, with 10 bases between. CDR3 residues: CASSTGSPYNSPLHF. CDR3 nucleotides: TGTGCCAGCAGCACAGGGAGTCCCTATAATTCACCCCTCCACTTT.

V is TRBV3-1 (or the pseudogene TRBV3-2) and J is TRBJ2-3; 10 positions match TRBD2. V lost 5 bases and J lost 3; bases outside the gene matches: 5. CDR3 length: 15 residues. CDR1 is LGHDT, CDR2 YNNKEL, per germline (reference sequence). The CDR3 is CASSAAGGPTDTQYF. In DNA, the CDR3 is TGTGCCAGCAGCGCAGCGGGGGGGCCGACAGATACGCAGTATTTT.

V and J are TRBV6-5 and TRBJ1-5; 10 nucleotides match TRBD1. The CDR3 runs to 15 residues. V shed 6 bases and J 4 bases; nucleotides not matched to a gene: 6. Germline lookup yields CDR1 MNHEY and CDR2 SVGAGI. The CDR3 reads CASSKDRGINQPQHF. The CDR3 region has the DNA TGTGCCAGCAGCAAGGACAGGGGGATAAATCAGCCCCAGCATTTT.

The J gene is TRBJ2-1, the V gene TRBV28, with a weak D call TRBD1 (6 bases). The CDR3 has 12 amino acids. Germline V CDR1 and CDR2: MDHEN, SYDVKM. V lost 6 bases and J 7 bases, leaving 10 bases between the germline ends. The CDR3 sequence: CASSQGPNEQFF. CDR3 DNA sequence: TGTGCCAGCAGCCAGGGGCCGAATGAGCAGTTCTTC. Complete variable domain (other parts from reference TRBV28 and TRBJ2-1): DVKVTQSSRYLVKRTGEKVFLECVQDMDHENMFWYRQDPGLGLRLIYFSYDVKMKEKGDIPEGYSVSREKKERFSLILESASTNQTSMYLCASSQGPNEQFFGPGTRLTVL.

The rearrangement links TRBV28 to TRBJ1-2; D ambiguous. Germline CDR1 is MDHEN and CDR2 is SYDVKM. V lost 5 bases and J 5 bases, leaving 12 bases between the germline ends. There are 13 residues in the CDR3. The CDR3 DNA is TGTGCCAGCAGTCCCCTCCCCCTGTATGGCTACACCTTC. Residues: CASSPLPLYGYTF.

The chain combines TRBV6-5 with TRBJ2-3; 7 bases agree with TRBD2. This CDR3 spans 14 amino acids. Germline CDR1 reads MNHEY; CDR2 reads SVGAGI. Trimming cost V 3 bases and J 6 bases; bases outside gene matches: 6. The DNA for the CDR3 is TGTGCCAGCAGTTATGGCGGGAGAGTGGATACGCAGTATTTT. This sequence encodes CASSYGGRVDTQYF.

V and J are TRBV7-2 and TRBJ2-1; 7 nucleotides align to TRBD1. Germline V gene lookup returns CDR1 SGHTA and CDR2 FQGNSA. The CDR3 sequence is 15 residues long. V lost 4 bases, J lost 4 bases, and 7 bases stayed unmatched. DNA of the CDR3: TGTGCCAGCAGCTGGGGTCGGGACAGATACAATGAGCAGTTCTTC. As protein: CASSWGRDRYNEQFF.

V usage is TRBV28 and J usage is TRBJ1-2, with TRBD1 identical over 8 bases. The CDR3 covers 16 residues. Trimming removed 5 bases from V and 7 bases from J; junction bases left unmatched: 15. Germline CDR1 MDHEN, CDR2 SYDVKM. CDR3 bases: TGTGCCAGCAGTCATGGACAGGGTTGGGACGCTGGTGGCTACACCTTC. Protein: CASSHGQGWDAGGYTF.